A selection of T cell receptor beta chains follows, all from one sample in a study of blood T cell repertoires in COVID-19. Sequencing was performed with immunoSEQ multiplex PCR; in TCRdb, only in-frame clones are kept and a portion is missing. In the table there are some 130,000 clones, about 85% of which are singletons. Sequencing input: peripheral blood. The receptors here all came from a human donor in a cohort sampled during active COVID-19. The CDR3 runs from the conserved cysteine through the conserved F or W. Fields, in order: V gene, J gene, D gene, clone size, CDR3 DNA, CDR3 protein. A D gene is named only where the DNA matches it firmly. The size field is filled for only some rows; it gives once, few, many or a size class.

TRBV28,TRBJ1-2,NA,NA,TGTGCCAGCAGTTTATTGGGGGAAGGAGGGGTCTGGGGCTACACCTTC,CASSLLGEGGVWGYTF
TRBV9,TRBJ1-1,TRBD1,NA,TGTGCCAGCAGCGCCACAGGGGCCACTGAAGCTTTCTTT,CASSATGATEAFF
TRBV7-2,TRBJ2-5,NA,NA,TGTGCCAGCAGCTTAGTACCGGAGGAGACCCAGTACTTC,CASSLVPEETQYF
TRBV5-4,TRBJ2-7,TRBD1,NA,TGTGCCAGCAGCTTGGGGGGACAGGGGGCTTACGAGCAGTACTTC,CASSLGGQGAYEQYF
TRBV7-9,TRBJ1-2,NA,NA,TGTGCCAGCAGCTTAGCGCTAAGATGGGGCGCAAGTAACTATGGCTACACCTTC,CASSLALRWGASNYGYTF
TRBV28,TRBJ1-2,NA,NA,TGTGCCACCCGCCGAGGGTCATATGGCTACACCTTC,CATRRGSYGYTF
TRBV5-1,TRBJ1-5,NA,NA,TGCGCCAGCAGCTTGAAGGGGCTGGGCCAGCCCCAGCATTTT,CASSLKGLGQPQHF
TRBV5-6,TRBJ1-6,TRBD1,NA,TGTGCCAGCAGCTTGGGGACAGGGCCCGGTTCACCCCTCCACTTT,CASSLGTGPGSPLHF
TRBV7-9,TRBJ1-2,NA,NA,TGTGCCAGCAGCTTATTCACAGGGTCGCGTATAAACTATGGCTACACCTTC,CASSLFTGSRINYGYTF
TRBV7-2,TRBJ2-3,TRBD2,NA,TGTGCCAGCAGCTTAAGGGGACTAGCGGGGGGCACAGATACGCAGTATTTT,CASSLRGLAGGTDTQYF
TRBV5-4,TRBJ2-1,NA,NA,TGTGCCAGCAGCGCCAACTCGACGGGTAATGAGCAGTTCTTC,CASSANSTGNEQFF
TRBV7-2,TRBJ2-5,TRBD1,NA,TGTGCCAGCAGCCAAGGGGACAGAGAAGAGACCCAGTACTTC,CASSQGDREETQYF
TRBV19,TRBJ1-4,NA,NA,TGTGCCAGTAGTATTGGAGACAGCTTTAATGAAAAACTGTTTTTT,CASSIGDSFNEKLFF
TRBV7-8,TRBJ2-3,TRBD2,NA,TGTGCCAGCACCTCGGATACTAGCGGGAGCGCAGATACGCAGTATTTT,CASTSDTSGSADTQYF
TRBV5-1,TRBJ1-6,NA,NA,TGCGCCAGCAGCTTGTCTCCCAGGGGCTCACCCCTCCACTTT,CASSLSPRGSPLHF
TRBV9,TRBJ2-1,NA,NA,TGTGCCAGCAGCGTAGAGGCAGGATCCTACAATGAGCAGTTCTTC,CASSVEAGSYNEQFF
TRBV27,TRBJ2-1,NA,NA,TGTGCCAGCAGTTTGCGAGGGAGGCCGCCTTCCTACAATGAGCAGTTCTTC,CASSLRGRPPSYNEQFF
TRBV10-3,TRBJ2-3,TRBD1,once,TGTGCCATCAGGGAGGACAGGGGACGCACAGATACGCAGTATTTT,CAIREDRGRTDTQYF
TRBV18,TRBJ2-1,TRBD2,NA,TGTGCCAGCTCACTCCGCTCCGCGGGAGTCAGTCTTGGTTACAATGAGCAGTTCTTC,CASSLRSAGVSLGYNEQFF
TRBV19,TRBJ2-2,TRBD1,NA,TGTGCCAGTCTACAGGGGAAGGCCGGGGAGCTGTTTTTT,CASLQGKAGELFF
TRBV30,TRBJ2-1,TRBD2,once,TGTGCCTGGAGTGTAGCGGGGGTTGAGCAGTTCTTC,CAWSVAGVEQFF
TRBV6-2/TRBV6-3,TRBJ1-2,NA,few,TGTGCCAGCAGTCCAAGGCAGGGCCATGGCTACACCTTC,CASSPRQGHGYTF
TRBV7-7,TRBJ2-2,NA,NA,TGTGCTAGCAGCCCTCGTCCCGGTTTTCCCGGGGAGCTGTTTTTT,CASSPRPGFPGELFF
TRBV9,TRBJ1-1,NA,NA,TGTGCCAGCAGCGAGGCAGGGGAAAGCACTGAAGCTTTCTTT,CASSEAGESTEAFF
TRBV5-4,TRBJ2-1,TRBD1,NA,TGTGCCAGCAGCCCTGGACAGGTGCTCTACAATGAGCAGTTCTTC,CASSPGQVLYNEQFF
TRBV7-2,TRBJ2-7,TRBD1,NA,TGTGCCAGCAGCTCGGCGGACAGGGGGCTTCAGTACTTC,CASSSADRGLQYF
TRBV19,TRBJ2-1,NA,once,TGTGCCAGTAGTAGGCGGGGCTATGAGCAGTTCTTC,CASSRRGYEQFF
TRBV7-2,TRBJ1-5,TRBD1,NA,TGTGCCAGCAGCTCCGGGACAGGGGCACATCAGCCCCAGCATTTT,CASSSGTGAHQPQHF
TRBV4-1,TRBJ1-4,TRBD1,NA,TGCGCCAGCAGCCCGTCCGGGACAGGTGATGAAAAACTGTTTTTT,CASSPSGTGDEKLFF
TRBV7-2,TRBJ2-7,TRBD1,NA,TGTGCCAGCAGCGGACAAGACCGGGACAGACCCTACGAGCAGTACTTC,CASSGQDRDRPYEQYF
TRBV13,TRBJ2-5,NA,NA,TGTGCCAGCAGCTTAGCTTCGGAGACCCAGTACTTC,CASSLASETQYF
TRBV11-2,TRBJ2-1,NA,NA,TGTGCCAGCAGCTTAGAGGTCGGTATCTATGAGCAGTTCTTC,CASSLEVGIYEQFF
TRBV5-1,TRBJ2-3,TRBD1,NA,TGCGCCAGCAGGGAGACAGGGAGCCTTAGCACAGATACGCAGTATTTT,CASRETGSLSTDTQYF
TRBV3-1/TRBV3-2,TRBJ2-3,NA,NA,TGTGCCAGCAGCCAAGCCCTAGCTTATACGCAGTATTTT,CASSQALAYTQYF
TRBV6-1,TRBJ1-2,NA,NA,TGTGCCAGCAGTGAAACTCCGATGACAGGTTATACCTATGGCTACACCTTC,CASSETPMTGYTYGYTF
TRBV11-3,TRBJ1-2,TRBD1,NA,TGTGCCAGCAGCGCCCTAGGACAGGGGACTGGCTACACCTTC,CASSALGQGTGYTF
TRBV12-3/TRBV12-4,TRBJ2-5,NA,NA,TGTGCCAGCAGTTTAGAGCAGGGCGGGACCCAGTACTTC,CASSLEQGGTQYF
TRBV5-1,TRBJ2-1,TRBD1,NA,TGCGCCAGCGACATGGGGACAGGCTCGACTTACAATGAGCAGTTCTTC,CASDMGTGSTYNEQFF
TRBV2,TRBJ2-5,TRBD2,NA,TGTGCCAGCACTAGCGGGGGGGCGGGTTCAGAGACCCAGTACTTC,CASTSGGAGSETQYF
TRBV7-2,TRBJ1-2,NA,few,TGTGCCAGCAGCCTCTACTTAGGCGGGGGAAGCTATGGCTACACCTTC,CASSLYLGGGSYGYTF
TRBV7-6,TRBJ2-5,TRBD2,NA,TGTGCCAGCAGCTCAATACCCGGGGGGGGCCAAGAGACCCAGTACTTC,CASSSIPGGGQETQYF
TRBV24-1,TRBJ2-3,TRBD1,NA,TGTGCCACCAGTGATCCCGCCGGGACAGGTAGCACAGATACGCAGTATTTT,CATSDPAGTGSTDTQYF
TRBV19,TRBJ1-5,NA,NA,TGTGCCAGTAGTCACGTTGAGGTTCAGCCCCAGCATTTT,CASSHVEVQPQHF
TRBV27,TRBJ2-3,NA,few,TGTGCCAGCAGTCCCGGGACTTCTAGCACAGATACGCAGTATTTT,CASSPGTSSTDTQYF
TRBV15,TRBJ2-6,TRBD1,once,TGTGCCACCAGCACAGGACAGGGCGGGACTGGGGCCAACGTCCTGACTTTC,CATSTGQGGTGANVLTF
TRBV4-1,TRBJ2-3,TRBD2,NA,TGCGCCAGCAGCCAAACCGGGACTAGCGGGAGTGGGGCAGATACGCAGTATTTT,CASSQTGTSGSGADTQYF
TRBV6-6,TRBJ1-5,TRBD1,NA,TGTGCCAGCAATCCAGGGGGTGAGGCTCAGCCCCAGCATTTT,CASNPGGEAQPQHF
TRBV25-1,TRBJ1-2,NA,once,TGTGCCAGCAGCGCCAGGGGCGTACGAGAGGGCTACACCTTC,CASSARGVREGYTF